The rows below give T cell receptor beta chains drawn from one sample of a study of T-cell memory formation after mild COVID-19. TCRdb itself ran the 5' RACE reads through MiXCR, one entry per CDR3 protein. The sample yields under 350,000 distinct CDR3 sequences, 16% seen once. Sequences were obtained from PBMCs or a T cell subset sorted from them (not recorded which). These receptors all stem from a man between 18 and 29 years old who had mild COVID-19 (a few samples of this study predate the infection). Cell type and time point are not known. The CDR3 runs from the conserved cysteine through the conserved F or W.

j_gene,v_gene,CDR3aa
TRBJ1-1,TRBV5-4,CASSLGFRTEAFF
TRBJ2-2,TRBV9,CASSVVDSPGELFF
TRBJ1-1,TRBV12-3/TRBV12-4,CASSFAQGRTEAFF
TRBJ1-2,TRBV7-9,CASSLYDSSYGYTF
TRBJ2-3,TRBV21-1,CASPSQDRGSTDTQYF
TRBJ2-4,TRBV7-9,CASSFGSKNIQYF
TRBJ2-7,TRBV10-3,CAISGSEREQYF
TRBJ2-7,TRBV19,CASKESIQGYEQYF
TRBJ1-1,TRBV7-2,CASSSDLIKGAFF
TRBJ1-2,TRBV20-1,CSARTVNNYGYTF
TRBJ1-1,TRBV5-1,CASSLSGGELTEAFF
TRBJ1-1,TRBV6-5,CASSYRADTEAFF
TRBJ1-1,TRBV5-1,CASSFTGTGNTEAFF
TRBJ1-6,TRBV12-3/TRBV12-4,CASSLIEGYYNSPLHF
TRBJ1-1,TRBV7-9,CASSVGQLNTEAFF
TRBJ2-7,TRBV7-9,CASSPPPPYEQYF
TRBJ2-7,TRBV29-1,CSVSDPPYEQYF
TRBJ2-7,TRBV6-1,CASSARGTYEQYF
TRBJ2-7,TRBV28,CASSSPGQFTYEQYF
TRBJ2-5,TRBV5-1,CASSKDSGEETQYF
TRBJ1-1,TRBV12-3/TRBV12-4,CASSPRGGAPEAFF
TRBJ2-5,TRBV7-2,CASSSRTSGGQETQYF
TRBJ2-3,TRBV4-3,CASSQDRAGDTQYF
TRBJ2-3,TRBV27,CASTTSGHTDTQYF
TRBJ1-2,TRBV20-1,CSARPDYGYTF